The 20 T cell receptor beta chains given below trace back to one sample, sequenced in a study of CD8 T cells in ankylosing spondylitis. Using its own MiXCR run on the 5' RACE reads, TCRdb lists one record per CDR3 protein. The repertoire includes some 240,000 distinct CDR3 sequences, approximately 20% of them detected once, and around a third sits in the top ten. The sequenced material came from blood, either unsorted or a sorted T cell fraction (not recorded which). These TCRs come from a male donor with ankylosing spondylitis or in good health (not recorded which).

The chain links TRBV20-1 to TRBJ2-7; tentatively, D is TRBD1 (6 bases). The germline V and J ends were trimmed by 3 bases and 7 bases, with 16 bases remaining between them. CDR1 DFQATT and CDR2 SNEGSKA come from the germline V gene (reference sequence). The CDR3 length is 13 residues. In nucleotides, the CDR3 is TGCAGTGCTAGGGTTCCAGGGGTAGGAGAGCAGTACTTC. Translating it yields CSARVPGVGEQYF.

The V call is TRBV10-3, the J call TRBJ2-1, with D tentatively TRBD1 or TRBD2 (6 bases each). The CDR3 is 18 residues long. Trimming pared 0 bases from V and 4 bases from J, leaving 19 bases between. Germline assignment: CDR1 ENHRY and CDR2 SYGVKD. The CDR3 DNA follows: TGTGCCATCAGTGAGTCGAGGGGGGCTACGGAGCAATACAATGAGCAGTTCTTC. Translated, it gives CAISESRGATEQYNEQFF.

This clonotype was seen only a few times. The J gene is TRBJ2-2, the V gene TRBV20-1; D unclear. The CDR3 length is 15 residues. Deletions cut 3 bases from V and 3 bases from J, with 14 bases between. CDR1 and CDR2 (germline): DFQATT, SNEGSKA (reference sequence). As DNA, the CDR3 is TGCAGTGCTAGGGGAAGCGACCAATACACCGGGGAGCTGTTTTTT. This codes for CSARGSDQYTGELFF.

The sample holds many counts of this clonotype. The CDR3 DNA reads TGTGCCAGCAGCTTCGACAGGGGTCTCTACGAGCAGTACTTC. Translated: CASSFDRGLYEQYF. This sequence joins TRBV7-2 and TRBJ2-7, with 8 bases fitting TRBD1. V gave up 3 bases and J gave up 3 bases; unmatched junction bases: 4. This CDR3 is 14 amino acids long. Germline CDR1 reads SGHTA; CDR2 reads FQGNSA. The whole variable domain, filled in from reference TRBV7-2 and TRBJ2-7, reads GAGVSQSPSNKVTEKGKDVELRCDPISGHTALYWYRQSLGQGLEFLIYFQGNSAPDKSGLPSDRFSAERTGGSVSTLTIQRTQQEDSAVYLCASSFDRGLYEQYFGPGTRLTVT.

This clonotype was detected only a few times. V and J are TRBV14 and TRBJ2-5, with D possibly being TRBD1 or TRBD2 (5 bases each). The CDR3 spans 15 residues. Trimming shortened V by 2 bases and J by 0 bases, and 10 bases separated the two germline ends. Germline lookup yields CDR1 SGHDN and CDR2 FVKESK. The CDR3 DNA follows: TGTGCCAGCAGCCAAACCAGGGACCACCAAGAGACCCAGTACTTC. Amino acids: CASSQTRDHQETQYF. Looking up the rest from reference TRBV14 and TRBJ2-5 gives the full variable domain: EAGVTQFPSHSVIEKGQTVTLRCDPISGHDNLYWYRRVMGKEIKFLLHFVKESKQDESGMPNNRFLAERTGGTYSTLKVQPAELEDSGVYFCASSQTRDHQETQYFGPGTRLLVL.

The chain joins TRBV9 to TRBJ1-1, with D possibly matching TRBD1 (5 bases). CDR3 length: 14 residues. With 0 bases removed from V and 0 bases from J, the gap between germline ends came to 6 bases. Germline lookup yields CDR1 SGDLS and CDR2 YYNGEE. Here the CDR3 reads CASSVGQMNTEAFF. CDR3 in DNA: TGTGCCAGCAGCGTAGGACAGATGAACACTGAAGCTTTCTTT.

This rearrangement joins TRBV29-1 to TRBJ2-5; the D is unclear. V gave up 4 bases and J gave up 0 bases, with 6 bases separating them. This CDR3 comprises 12 residues. Germline V gene data show CDR1 as SQVTM and CDR2 as ANQGSEA. In DNA, the CDR3 is TGCAGCGTTGTCCAGTACCAAGAGACCCAGTACTTC. This gives the protein CSVVQYQETQYF.

This sequence joins TRBV5-1 and TRBJ1-2; D is unresolved. The CDR3 totals 14 residues. Germline-derived CDR1 and CDR2 are SGHRS and YFSETQ. Trimming pared 0 bases from V and 0 bases from J, leaving 6 bases between. For the CDR3, the DNA is TGCGCCAGCAGCTTGGACGGAGCTAACTATGGCTACACCTTC. Translation: CASSLDGANYGYTF.

V is TRBV9 and J is TRBJ2-1; D possibly corresponds to TRBD2 (5 bases). The germline V gene encodes CDR1 SGDLS and CDR2 YYNGEE. The CDR3 contains 12 residues. V dropped 3 bases and J dropped 5 bases, with 6 bases sitting between them. In nucleotides, the CDR3 is TGTGCCAGCAGCGGACTACACAATGAGCAGTTCTTC. Translation: CASSGLHNEQFF.

The chain links TRBV4-1 to TRBJ1-5; D unclear. The V and J ends lost 1 base and 6 bases respectively, with 19 bases between them. This CDR3 spans 17 amino acids. Germline V CDR1 and CDR2: MGHRA, YSYEKL. CDR3 nucleotides: TGCGCCAGCAGCCAAGGAGGAGGGCACCCACAACTTCAGCCCCAGCATTTT. It yields the protein CASSQGGGHPQLQPQHF.

Note on this clonotype: Possible read error: a much larger clone is one base away. V usage is TRBV27 and J usage is TRBJ2-1; D call uncertain. The end of the DNA is better explained by TRBJ2-7, so the J call may be wrong. Per the germline V gene, CDR1 is MNHEY and CDR2 is SMNVEV (reference sequence). The CDR3 has 14 residues. The CDR3 here is CASSLSSYRNEQYF. In DNA form, the CDR3 reads TGTGCCAGCAGTTTATCTAGCTATCGGAATGAGCAGTACTTC.

The chain joins TRBV2 to TRBJ2-6, with 7 bases that match TRBD2. The V gene's germline CDR1 is SNHLY and CDR2 FYNNEI. J was trimmed by 8 bases and V by 6 bases; bases with no gene match: 1. The CDR3 runs to 12 residues. Here the CDR3 DNA reads TGTGCCAGCAGAGCGGGGACCAACGTCCTGACTTTC. Its protein is CASRAGTNVLTF.

The chain has TRBV12-3 or TRBV12-4 and TRBJ2-3, with 8 bases matching TRBD2. CDR3 length equals 16 residues. The V gene end was trimmed by 3 bases and the J gene end by 2 bases; junction bases not matched to a gene: 7. The CDR3 sequence: CASSLRGLDHTDTQYF. The DNA of the CDR3 is TGTGCCAGCAGTTTGAGGGGACTAGATCACACAGATACGCAGTATTTT.

This clonotype was counted ten times or more. V usage is TRBV20-1 and J usage is TRBJ2-7, with D perhaps TRBD2 (6 bases). CDR3 length: 15 residues. The V gene lost 4 bases and the J gene lost 3 bases, with 19 bases spanning the gap. CDR1 is DFQATT, CDR2 SNEGSKA, per germline (reference sequence). The CDR3 loop is CSATVAEKVVYEQYF. The DNA for the CDR3 is TGCAGTGCTACTGTAGCGGAGAAGGTTGTCTACGAGCAGTACTTC.

The V and J genes are TRBV6-5 and TRBJ1-2; possible D gene TRBD1, 5 bases. The CDR3 has 14 residues. The ends were cut back, 4 bases at V and 4 bases at J, with 13 bases in the middle. Looked up from germline, CDR1 is MNHEY and CDR2 is SVGAGI. CDR3 sequence reads: CASSLGPGFYGYTF. CDR3 bases: TGTGCCAGCAGTTTGGGACCGGGATTCTATGGCTACACCTTC.

The chain uses TRBV6-1 and TRBJ2-1; TRBD1 is a possible D gene (6 bases). Trimming cost V 5 bases and J 7 bases, with 12 bases left between them. CDR3 length: 13 amino acids. CDR1 and CDR2 (germline): MNHNS, SASEGT. CDR3 protein: CASSLTGKNEQFF. CDR3 DNA sequence: TGTGCCAGCAGTCTTACAGGGAAAAATGAGCAGTTCTTC.

The V gene is TRBV29-1, the J gene TRBJ2-2, with 11 bases aligning to TRBD2. From germline, CDR1 is SQVTM and CDR2 ANQGSEA. V lost 3 bases and J lost 1; bases outside the gene matches: 4. The length of the CDR3 is 16 residues. The CDR3 loop is CSVDGLAGGNTGELFF. CDR3 nucleotide sequence: TGCAGCGTTGACGGCCTAGCGGGAGGGAACACCGGGGAGCTGTTTTTT.

The chain employs TRBV11-2 and TRBJ2-4; the D is unclear. V was cut by 1 base and J by 0 bases, with 10 bases left in between. Germline V CDR1 and CDR2: SGHAT, FQNNGV. The CDR3 consists of 16 residues. The CDR3 bases are TGTGCCAGCAGCTTAGTGTTTAGTCTAGCCAAAAACATTCAGTACTTC. Translated: CASSLVFSLAKNIQYF.

With regard to this clonotype: Mismatch with germline at one junction end may stem from a read error. The chain is built from TRBV7-9 and TRBJ2-7, with 8 bases lining up with TRBD2. Per germline, CDR1 SEHNR and CDR2 FQNEAQ (reference sequence). The CDR3 contains 14 residues. In DNA, the CDR3 is TGTGCCAGCAGTTTAGCGGGACAAGGCTACGAGCAGTACTTC. It translates to CASSLAGQGYEQYF.

The V gene is TRBV20-1, the J gene TRBJ2-7, with 9 bases lining up with TRBD1. This CDR3 spans 13 amino acids. V lost 5 bases and J lost 3; bases outside the gene matches: 5. Germline V gene data show CDR1 as DFQATT and CDR2 as SNEGSKA (reference sequence). CDR3 protein: CSAPGQGLYEQYF. The CDR3 DNA sequence: TGCAGTGCTCCTGGACAGGGGCTCTACGAGCAGTACTTC.